This TCR beta chain emerged from a study of T cell changes during pregnancy in multiple sclerosis. Produced via immunoSEQ multiplex PCR; TCRdb's table is partial and in-frame only. This table holds 58,000 or so clones, over 75% found once. The CDR3 is made up of 14 amino acids. Germline CDR1 MNHNS, CDR2 SASEGT. The junction had 4 bases not matched to a gene; V was cut back by 6 bases and J by 3 bases. This receptor was identified in a female donor in good health, enrolled as a control in a pregnancy study. The material was peripheral blood, obtained in the first trimester of pregnancy. The chain links TRBV6-1 to TRBJ1-4; 7 bases agree with TRBD1. As DNA, the CDR3 is TGTGCCAGCAGGGGTGGGACAGCTAATGAAAAACTGTTTTTT. It encodes CASRGGTANEKLFF.